This is a list of T cell receptor beta chains from one sample in a study of T-cell memory formation after mild COVID-19. MiXCR was run by TCRdb on the 5' RACE reads, yielding one entry per CDR3 protein. The data show 170,000 or so distinct CDR3 sequences, 20% to 25% seen once. Sequencing was carried out using PBMCs or a T cell subset sorted from them (not recorded which). These receptors were obtained from an adult woman who had mild COVID-19 (a few samples of this study predate the infection). Cell type and time point are not known. Both conserved end residues are part of each CDR3. D genes are given only for firm matches. Not every row has a clone size; where given, it reads once, few, many or a size class.

d_call: NA; clone_size: NA; v_call: TRBV7-9; j_call: TRBJ2-1; cdr3_nt: TGTGCCAGCAGCCCCGGAGTAGTTGGAGGCAATGAGCAGTTCTTC; cdr3_aa: CASSPGVVGGNEQFF
d_call: NA; clone_size: NA; v_call: TRBV6-2/TRBV6-3; j_call: TRBJ2-3; cdr3_nt: TGTGCCAGCCTGTTGCAGGACACAGATACGCAGTATTTT; cdr3_aa: CASLLQDTDTQYF
d_call: NA; clone_size: NA; v_call: TRBV5-1; j_call: TRBJ1-1; cdr3_nt: TGCGCCAGCAGCAGCGACGGTGGGAACACTGAAGCTTTCTTT; cdr3_aa: CASSSDGGNTEAFF
d_call: TRBD2; clone_size: few; v_call: TRBV9; j_call: TRBJ2-3; cdr3_nt: TGTGCCAGCAGCGCCCAACCGGGACTAGCGGGGGCCCGCACAGATACGCAGTATTTT; cdr3_aa: CASSAQPGLAGARTDTQYF
d_call: TRBD2; clone_size: NA; v_call: TRBV7-6; j_call: TRBJ2-1; cdr3_nt: TGTGCCAGCAGCTCGAGCGGGGGGCCTTACTATGAGCAGTTCTTC; cdr3_aa: CASSSSGGPYYEQFF
d_call: NA; clone_size: few; v_call: TRBV6-4; j_call: TRBJ2-5; cdr3_nt: TGTGCCAGCAGTGACTCGCCTAGCGAGATGGCGACCCAGTACTTC; cdr3_aa: CASSDSPSEMATQYF
d_call: NA; clone_size: many; v_call: TRBV15; j_call: TRBJ2-7; cdr3_nt: TGTGCCACCAGCAGATCATTGGGCTACGAGCAGTACTTC; cdr3_aa: CATSRSLGYEQYF
d_call: NA; clone_size: few; v_call: TRBV15; j_call: TRBJ2-1; cdr3_nt: TGTGCCACGGCAGGGGAAGAGGATGAGCAGTTCTTC; cdr3_aa: CATAGEEDEQFF
d_call: NA; clone_size: NA; v_call: TRBV15; j_call: TRBJ1-1; cdr3_nt: TGTGCCACCAGCAGAGAGTCCCAGACCTACACTGAAGCTTTCTTT; cdr3_aa: CATSRESQTYTEAFF
d_call: NA; clone_size: many; v_call: TRBV6-5; j_call: TRBJ2-3; cdr3_nt: TGTGCCAGCAGGGCGGGAGATACGCAGTATTTT; cdr3_aa: CASRAGDTQYF
d_call: NA; clone_size: NA; v_call: TRBV5-1; j_call: TRBJ2-7; cdr3_nt: TGCGCCAGCAGCGACGAGGGACAGCCTCAACCGGGACTCAGATCCTACGAGCAGTACTTC; cdr3_aa: CASSDEGQPQPGLRSYEQYF
d_call: NA; clone_size: few; v_call: TRBV9; j_call: TRBJ1-3; cdr3_nt: TGTGCCAGCAGCGCCGGGGCGAACTCTGGAAACACCATATATTTT; cdr3_aa: CASSAGANSGNTIYF
d_call: TRBD2; clone_size: NA; v_call: TRBV7-9; j_call: TRBJ2-3; cdr3_nt: TGTGCCAGCAGCTTAGCGCAGATAGCGGGAGGTCGCACAGATACGCAGTATTTT; cdr3_aa: CASSLAQIAGGRTDTQYF
d_call: NA; clone_size: NA; v_call: TRBV25-1; j_call: TRBJ2-7; cdr3_nt: TGTGCCAGCAGTGTTACAGGGCAGGAGCAGTACTTC; cdr3_aa: CASSVTGQEQYF
d_call: NA; clone_size: NA; v_call: TRBV6-5; j_call: TRBJ1-2; cdr3_nt: TGTGCCAGCAGTTTTTTTAGTCGCGAGGGCAACTATGGCTACACCTTC; cdr3_aa: CASSFFSREGNYGYTF
d_call: TRBD2; clone_size: few; v_call: TRBV10-3; j_call: TRBJ2-2; cdr3_nt: TGTGCCATCAGTGAGACGACTAGCGGAATGACCGCCTTGAACACCGGGGAGCTGTTTTTT; cdr3_aa: CAISETTSGMTALNTGELFF
d_call: NA; clone_size: few; v_call: TRBV6-5; j_call: TRBJ2-2; cdr3_nt: TGTGCCAGCAGTTGGGAGGAACCCGGGGAGCTGTTTTTT; cdr3_aa: CASSWEEPGELFF
d_call: NA; clone_size: few; v_call: TRBV7-3; j_call: TRBJ1-1; cdr3_nt: TGTGCCAGCAGCCCCCAGGACAGTCACGGCCGATTTTTCTTT; cdr3_aa: CASSPQDSHGRFFF
d_call: NA; clone_size: NA; v_call: TRBV9; j_call: TRBJ2-1; cdr3_nt: TGTGCCAGCAGCGTAGGAATCACAGGCCACTACGATGAGCAGTTCTTC; cdr3_aa: CASSVGITGHYDEQFF
d_call: TRBD1; clone_size: NA; v_call: TRBV24-1; j_call: TRBJ2-2; cdr3_nt: TGTGCCACCAGTGATAACAGGGGGCTGGACACCGGGGAGATGTTTTTT; cdr3_aa: CATSDNRGLDTGEMFF
d_call: NA; clone_size: many; v_call: TRBV7-9; j_call: TRBJ2-7; cdr3_nt: TGTGCCAGCAGCTGGGGGTCCTCCTACGAGCAGTACTTC; cdr3_aa: CASSWGSSYEQYF
d_call: NA; clone_size: NA; v_call: TRBV7-6; j_call: TRBJ2-7; cdr3_nt: TGTGCCAGCAGCCCGCCGTTAGCGTACTACGAGCAGTACTTC; cdr3_aa: CASSPPLAYYEQYF
d_call: TRBD1; clone_size: few; v_call: TRBV27; j_call: TRBJ2-7; cdr3_nt: TGTGCCAGCAGTTTAGACAGGGGGAGTACCTACGAGCAGTACTTC; cdr3_aa: CASSLDRGSTYEQYF
d_call: NA; clone_size: NA; v_call: TRBV28; j_call: TRBJ2-2; cdr3_nt: TGTGCCAGCAGCCCGGGACCCACAGACGGGGAGCTGTTTTTT; cdr3_aa: CASSPGPTDGELFF
d_call: NA; clone_size: few; v_call: TRBV7-9; j_call: TRBJ2-1; cdr3_nt: TGTGCCAGCAGAACCGGACAGGGAGGGGTCTACAATGAGCAGTTCTTC; cdr3_aa: CASRTGQGGVYNEQFF
d_call: NA; clone_size: few; v_call: TRBV5-6; j_call: TRBJ2-7; cdr3_nt: TGTGCCAGCAGCTTGGCCGGCTCCTACTACGAGCAGTACTTC; cdr3_aa: CASSLAGSYYEQYF
d_call: TRBD1; clone_size: NA; v_call: TRBV9; j_call: TRBJ1-2; cdr3_nt: TGTGCCAGCAGCGTAGGGACAGGGGTCCCAACCATCAACTATGGCTACACCTTC; cdr3_aa: CASSVGTGVPTINYGYTF
d_call: NA; clone_size: NA; v_call: TRBV20-1; j_call: TRBJ1-2; cdr3_nt: TGCAGCGGGAAAGCGGACAGCCTCTATGGCTACACCTTC; cdr3_aa: CSGKADSLYGYTF